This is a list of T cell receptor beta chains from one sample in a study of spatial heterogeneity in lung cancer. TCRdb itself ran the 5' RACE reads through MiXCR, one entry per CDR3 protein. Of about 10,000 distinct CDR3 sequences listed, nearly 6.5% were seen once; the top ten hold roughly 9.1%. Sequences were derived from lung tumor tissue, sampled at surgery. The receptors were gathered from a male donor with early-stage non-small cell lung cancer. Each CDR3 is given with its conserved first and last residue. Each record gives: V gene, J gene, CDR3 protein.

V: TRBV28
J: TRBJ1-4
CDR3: CASSKTGVGEKLFF

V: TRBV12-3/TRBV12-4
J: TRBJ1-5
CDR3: CASSRTGLSNQPQHF

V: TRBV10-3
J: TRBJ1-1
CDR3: CAISVEGPENTEAFF

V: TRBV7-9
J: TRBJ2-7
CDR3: CASSTGTSVAYEQYF

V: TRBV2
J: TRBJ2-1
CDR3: CASGGPNEQFF

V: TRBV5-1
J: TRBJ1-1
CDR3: CASSLFPQQQGTGTEAFF

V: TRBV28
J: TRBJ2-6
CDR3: CASSLLGNRKAGANVLTF

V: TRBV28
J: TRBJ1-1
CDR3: CASSLQQIYTEAFF

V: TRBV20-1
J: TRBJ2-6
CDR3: CSARAPQGAKRSGANVLTF

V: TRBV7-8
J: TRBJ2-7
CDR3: CASSNSIRYEQYF

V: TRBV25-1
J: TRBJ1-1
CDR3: CASGENTEAFF

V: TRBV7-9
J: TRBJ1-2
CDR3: CASSLGQGTHRHTF

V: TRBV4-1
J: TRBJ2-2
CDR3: CASSLQREAGELFF

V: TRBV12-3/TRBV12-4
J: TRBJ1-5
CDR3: CASSSGSPYYSNQPQHF

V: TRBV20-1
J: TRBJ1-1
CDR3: CSARETGQRNTEAFF

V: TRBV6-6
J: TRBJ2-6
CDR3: CASSLFRGSGANVLTF

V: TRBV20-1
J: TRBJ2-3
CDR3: CSAWGAGGPTDTQYF

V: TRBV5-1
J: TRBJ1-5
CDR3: CASSLEGAQPQHF

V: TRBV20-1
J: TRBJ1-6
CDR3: CSAKTPAGTGGSPLHF

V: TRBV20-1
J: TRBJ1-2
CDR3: CSILPAGGGYGYTF

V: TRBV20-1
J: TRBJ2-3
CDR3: CSARRGADTQYF

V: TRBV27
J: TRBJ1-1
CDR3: CASSSQVRTEAFF

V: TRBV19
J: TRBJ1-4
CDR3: CASSGQGIGEKLFF

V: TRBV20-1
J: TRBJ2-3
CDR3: CSAGDRREGDTQYF

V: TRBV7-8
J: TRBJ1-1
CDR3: CASSPGGAQPGAFF

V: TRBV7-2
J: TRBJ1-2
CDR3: CASSLMGGVYGYTF

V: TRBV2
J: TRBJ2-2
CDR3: CASRIDIGELFF

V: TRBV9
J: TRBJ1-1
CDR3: CASSVAGGAEAFF

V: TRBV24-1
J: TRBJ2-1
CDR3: CATSDPDLAGGTGVQFF

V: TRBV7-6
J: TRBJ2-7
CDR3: CASSDPESYEQYF

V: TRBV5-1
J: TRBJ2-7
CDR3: CASSFDGGTFYEQYF

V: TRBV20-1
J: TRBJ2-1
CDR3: CSAPGLLNEQFF

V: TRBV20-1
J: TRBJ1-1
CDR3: CSGVDRASNTEAFF

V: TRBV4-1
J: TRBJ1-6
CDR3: CASSQGYGASSPLHF

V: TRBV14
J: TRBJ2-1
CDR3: CASSLQGYGEQFF

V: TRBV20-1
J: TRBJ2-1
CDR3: CSAPLVPEQFF

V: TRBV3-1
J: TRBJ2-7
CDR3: CASSQASGALSPYEQYF

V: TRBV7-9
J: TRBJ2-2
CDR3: CASSLRRGRDTGELFF

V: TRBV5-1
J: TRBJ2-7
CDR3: CASSSDRYEQYF

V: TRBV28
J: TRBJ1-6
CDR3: CASSFSDRLYSPLHF

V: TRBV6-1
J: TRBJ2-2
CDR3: CASSLHRVSNTGELFF

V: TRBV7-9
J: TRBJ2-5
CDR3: CASSPDRGKKYF

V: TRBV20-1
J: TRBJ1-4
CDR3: CSATPDSNEKLFF

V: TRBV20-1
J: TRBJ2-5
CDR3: CSAFRLGRAETQYF

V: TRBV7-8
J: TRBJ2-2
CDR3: CAGTGSRTGELFF

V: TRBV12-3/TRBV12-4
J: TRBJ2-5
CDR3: CASRSTVGTQYF

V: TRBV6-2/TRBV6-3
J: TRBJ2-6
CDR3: CASSFEVTLAANSGANVLTF

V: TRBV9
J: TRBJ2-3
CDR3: CASSVGAKVDTDTQYF

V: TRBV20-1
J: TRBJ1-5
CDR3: CSASADGPNQPQHF

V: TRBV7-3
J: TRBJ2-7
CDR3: CASSLTSGSSYEQYF

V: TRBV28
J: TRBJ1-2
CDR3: CASSIENRVGNGYTF

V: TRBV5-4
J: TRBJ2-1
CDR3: CASSLFWLDEQFF

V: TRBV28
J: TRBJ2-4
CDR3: CASRRRVPGKNIQYF

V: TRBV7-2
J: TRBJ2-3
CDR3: CASSWASGSTPDTQYF

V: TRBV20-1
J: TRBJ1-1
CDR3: CSATGTGWGTEAFF

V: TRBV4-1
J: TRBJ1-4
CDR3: CASSQTGQVKVF

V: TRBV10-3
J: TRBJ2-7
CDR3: CAISDLTGAEQYF